This T cell receptor beta chain was captured in a study of CD4+ T cells in melanoma. Details on this clone: Antigen specificity is unknown.

Germline CDR1 is SGHRS and CDR2 is YFSETQ. The CDR3 is 14 residues long. V shed 3 bases and J 7 bases; nucleotides not matched to a gene: 6. The study, taken as a whole, reports: Diverse differentiation states were reported for melanoma neoantigen-specific CD4+ T cells. A reported correlation linked neoantigen-specific CD4+ T cells to CD8+, macrophage and B cell function.

This table comes from immunoSEQ multiplex PCR, and its TCRdb copy is limited to in-frame clones, with some not included. The sample yields some 110,000 clones, 92% seen once. This sequence joins TRBV5-1 and TRBJ1-4, with TRBD1 matching over 7 bases. This receptor was identified in a human donor with melanoma. The material sequenced was peripheral blood. For the CDR3, the DNA is TGCGCCAGCAGCTCACAGGGGCTCATTGAAAAACTGTTTTTT. It yields the protein CASSSQGLIEKLFF.